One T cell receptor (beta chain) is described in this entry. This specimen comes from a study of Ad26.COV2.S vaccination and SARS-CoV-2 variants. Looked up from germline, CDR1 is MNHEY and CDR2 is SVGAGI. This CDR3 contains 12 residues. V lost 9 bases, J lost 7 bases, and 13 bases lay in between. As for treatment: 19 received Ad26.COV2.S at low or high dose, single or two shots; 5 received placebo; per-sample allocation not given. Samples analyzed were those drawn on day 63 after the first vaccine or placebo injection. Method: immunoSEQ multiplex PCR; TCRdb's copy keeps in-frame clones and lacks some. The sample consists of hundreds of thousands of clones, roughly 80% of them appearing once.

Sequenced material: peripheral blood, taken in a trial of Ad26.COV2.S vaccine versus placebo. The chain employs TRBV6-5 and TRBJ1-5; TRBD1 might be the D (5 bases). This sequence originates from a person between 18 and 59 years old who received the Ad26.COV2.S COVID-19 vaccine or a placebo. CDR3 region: CASGGLGQPQHF. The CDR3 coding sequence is TGTGCCAGTGGGGGGTTGGGACAGCCCCAGCATTTT.